The rows below give T cell receptor beta chains drawn from one sample of a study of shared clonotypes between healthy human individuals. This table comes from immunoSEQ multiplex PCR, and its TCRdb copy is limited to in-frame clones, with some not included. The sample lists about 700,000 clones, about 92% occurring once. Input material: naive CD8+ T cells sorted from blood. The receptors were gathered from a man aged 25-45 years in good health. Each CDR3 is given with its conserved first and last residue. Each record gives: V gene, J gene, CDR3 protein.

>TRBV2|TRBJ1-2
CASSERDRGPYGYTF
>TRBV4-3|TRBJ2-1
CASSPFRGVYNEQFF
>TRBV14|TRBJ2-3
CASSQGPSTQYF
>TRBV6-5|TRBJ1-6
CASSYSIGDLASPLHF
>TRBV7-9|TRBJ2-3
CASSSLDTQYF
>TRBV9|TRBJ2-3
CASSRRGGGSTDTQYF
>TRBV6-5|TRBJ1-1
CASSYGVTTEAFF
>TRBV7-2|TRBJ2-3
CASSSRPDRRTDTQYF
>TRBV5-1|TRBJ2-5
CASSLDVKTQYF
>TRBV9|TRBJ1-1
CASSEGGNTEAFF
>TRBV2|TRBJ1-1
CASRKTGDGTNTEAFF
>TRBV11-2|TRBJ1-1
CASSPEALPNTEAFF
>TRBV7-8|TRBJ2-1
CASSLVASGQPSSYNEQFF
>TRBV19|TRBJ1-5
CASSITYHSNQPQHF
>TRBV19|TRBJ2-1
CASSQWDSPGLAGGRSYNEQFF
>TRBV6-1|TRBJ2-7
CASTRPTVPSYEQYF
>TRBV6-5|TRBJ2-7
CASSYSIYEQYF
>TRBV27|TRBJ1-2
CASSRGRIYGYTF
>TRBV4-3|TRBJ1-3
CASSQGANSGNTIYF
>TRBV28|TRBJ2-7
CASSLVTSGYYEQYF
>TRBV7-2|TRBJ2-7
CASSWDTYEQYF
>TRBV10-3|TRBJ2-7
CGLAAGHSYEQYF
>TRBV4-1|TRBJ1-2
CASSQTSGYTF
>TRBV7-9|TRBJ2-5
CASSSRQLDRALQETQYF
>TRBV29-1|TRBJ2-1
CSEGCLDNEQFF
>TRBV29-1|TRBJ2-7
CSVVGGTGYEQYF
>TRBV7-9|TRBJ1-4
CASSLVGHDEKLFF
>TRBV29-1|TRBJ2-3
CSVFRLAGGSDTQYF
>TRBV5-1|TRBJ2-7
CASSLAEGYDEQYF
>TRBV11-2|TRBJ2-7
CASSSDPREGSYEQYF
>TRBV18|TRBJ1-2
CASSPGTSDYGYTF
>TRBV6-5|TRBJ2-3
CASSYSWGDTQYF
>TRBV10-3|TRBJ2-7
CAISEPREGGYEQYF
>TRBV27|TRBJ2-7
CASSLSGALHYEQYF
>TRBV30|TRBJ2-7
CAWSVGQGREQYF
>TRBV19|TRBJ2-2
CASSPVRGGTGELFF
>TRBV29-1|TRBJ2-3
CSVDVREDTQYF
>TRBV15|TRBJ1-5
CATSRDSFNQPQHF
>TRBV27|TRBJ1-5
CASSSDRDSNQPQHF
>TRBV11-3|TRBJ2-3
CASSPGTSGRADTQYF
>TRBV5-4|TRBJ2-1
CASSLVGGRLYNEQFF
>TRBV19|TRBJ2-1
CASSIPSTSGIGFGYNEQFF
>TRBV12-2|TRBJ1-2
CASRLATGNYGYTF
>TRBV29-1|TRBJ2-1
CSAWGDPQKNYNEQFF
>TRBV29-1|TRBJ1-1
CSVVMNTEAFF
>TRBV7-9|TRBJ1-4
CASSRDPGKLFF
>TRBV5-5|TRBJ2-5
CASSFLHRGLSETQYF
>TRBV9|TRBJ2-3
CASSVGGRVTPDTQYF
>TRBV7-9|TRBJ2-3
CASATTAGSGDDRTQYF
>TRBV18|TRBJ2-5
CASSPPGETQYF
>TRBV29-1|TRBJ2-7
CSVELAGGYEQYF
>TRBV7-2|TRBJ2-7
CASSFGESYEQYF
>TRBV11-2|TRBJ2-7
CASSSLAGGLGEQYF
>TRBV7-9|TRBJ2-7
CASSLGTPSPAHEQYF